Listed below are T cell receptor beta chains from one sample, sequenced in a study of cytomegalovirus exposure and HLA in healthy donors. Data came from immunoSEQ multiplex PCR; TCRdb stores just in-frame clones and leaves some out. The sample holds some 48,000 clones. Sequencing used PBMCs. These receptors were collected from a male donor in good health and CMV-seropositive. CDR3s include the opening cysteine and the closing phenylalanine or tryptophan. The order of the fields is D gene, J gene, V gene, CDR3 protein, CDR3 DNA. D genes are given only for firm matches.

NA	TRBJ2-2	TRBV12-5	CASGLPRAAVPGELFF	TGTGCTAGTGGTTTGCCCAGGGCCGCGGTACCCGGGGAGCTGTTTTTT
TRBD1	TRBJ1-1	TRBV5-1	CASSYTGGRVTEAFF	TGCGCCAGCAGCTACACAGGGGGCAGGGTCACTGAAGCTTTCTTT
NA	TRBJ2-3	TRBV7-2	CASSLYGDTQYF	TGTGCCAGCAGCTTGTACGGAGATACGCAGTATTTT
TRBD1	TRBJ1-1	TRBV7-3	CASSLTLRQGGTEAFF	TGTGCCAGCAGCTTAACACTGAGACAGGGCGGTACTGAAGCTTTCTTT
TRBD1	TRBJ1-6	TRBV7-9	CASSLAVFWGQDNSPLHF	TGTGCCAGCAGCTTAGCCGTATTCTGGGGACAGGATAATTCACCCCTCCACTTT
TRBD1	TRBJ1-1	TRBV19	CASSIDYRGFNTEAFF	TGTGCCAGTAGTATAGATTACAGGGGATTCAACACTGAAGCTTTCTTT
NA	TRBJ2-7	TRBV18	CASSPLGGPSYEQYF	TGTGCCAGCTCACCGCTAGGAGGGCCTTCCTACGAGCAGTACTTC
NA	TRBJ2-7	TRBV5-4	CASSPSGYEQYF	TGTGCCAGCAGCCCCTCGGGGTACGAGCAGTACTTC
NA	TRBJ2-5	TRBV6-1	CASQLKGRTQETQYF	TGTGCCAGCCAATTGAAGGGGAGGACCCAAGAGACCCAGTACTTC
NA	TRBJ1-1	TRBV5-3	CARSLKQNTEAFF	TGTGCCAGAAGCTTGAAGCAGAACACTGAAGCTTTCTTT
NA	TRBJ2-1	TRBV27	CASSVIPFDNEQFF	TGTGCCAGCAGTGTTATCCCCTTTGACAATGAGCAGTTCTTC
TRBD1	TRBJ2-1	TRBV5-4	CASSLETSRGTEQFF	TGTGCCAGCAGCTTGGAGACATCCAGGGGGACTGAGCAGTTCTTC
TRBD1	TRBJ2-7	TRBV6-5	CASSYGTGAYEQYF	TGTGCCAGCAGTTACGGGACAGGGGCCTACGAGCAGTACTTC
NA	TRBJ2-4	TRBV19	CASPIKTGAVLKNIQYF	TGTGCCAGTCCCATTAAAACAGGAGCCGTGCTCAAAAACATTCAGTACTTC
TRBD1	TRBJ2-7	TRBV25-1	CASLPGQGAYEQYF	TGTGCCAGCCTGCCGGGACAGGGGGCCTACGAGCAGTACTTC
NA	TRBJ1-3	TRBV30	CAWSGEVQVYTIYF	TGTGCCTGGAGTGGGGAGGTTCAGGTGTACACCATATATTTT
TRBD1	TRBJ1-2	TRBV7-9	CASSPGTGVNYGYTF	TGTGCCAGCAGCCCCGGGACAGGGGTTAACTATGGCTACACCTTC
NA	TRBJ1-2	TRBV4-3	CASSQVVGDNYGYTF	TGCGCCAGCAGCCAAGTGGTGGGAGATAACTATGGCTACACCTTC
TRBD2	TRBJ2-3	TRBV4-2	CASSHGTSGGAHTQYF	TGTGCCAGCAGCCACGGCACCAGCGGGGGGGCGCATACGCAGTATTTT
NA	TRBJ2-2	TRBV11-2	CASGPAPPYLVELFF	TGTGCCAGCGGGCCGGCCCCCCCCTATCTCGTGGAGCTGTTTTTT
NA	TRBJ2-7	TRBV4-3	CASSPATGSYEQYF	TGCGCCAGCAGCCCCGCGACAGGCTCCTACGAGCAGTACTTC
TRBD2	TRBJ2-2	TRBV4-3	CASNGSPGGAGGSGELFF	TGCGCCAGCAACGGGTCTCCCGGGGGGGCCGGGGGGAGCGGGGAGCTGTTTTTT
TRBD1	TRBJ1-4	TRBV28	CASRMDRGGKLFF	TGTGCCAGCAGGATGGACAGGGGCGGAAAACTGTTTTTT
TRBD1	TRBJ2-7	TRBV7-6	CASSSTGGSYEQYF	TGTGCCAGCAGCTCGACAGGGGGCTCCTACGAGCAGTACTTC
NA	TRBJ2-1	TRBV2	CASSDEGWSINEQFF	TGTGCCAGCAGTGATGAGGGCTGGTCAATCAATGAGCAGTTCTTC
TRBD1	TRBJ1-4	TRBV4-3	CASSQQGAREKLFF	TGCGCCAGCAGCCAACAGGGGGCAAGGGAAAAACTGTTTTTT
NA	TRBJ1-4	TRBV18	CASSPRGSWDEKLFF	TGTGCCAGCTCACCTCGCGGCAGTTGGGATGAAAAACTGTTTTTT
TRBD2	TRBJ2-3	TRBV9	CASSSRRTSGDVGDTQYF	TGTGCCAGCAGCTCTCGACGTACTAGCGGAGACGTGGGGGATACGCAGTATTTT
TRBD1	TRBJ1-3	TRBV9	CASSVRGLGGNTIYF	TGTGCCAGCAGCGTCAGGGGGCTGGGTGGAAACACCATATATTTT
NA	TRBJ2-1	TRBV7-9	CASSKGQGVNEQFF	TGTGCCAGCAGTAAAGGCCAGGGTGTGAATGAGCAGTTCTTC
NA	TRBJ2-5	TRBV6-6	CASSWAQETQYF	TGTGCCAGCAGTTGGGCCCAAGAGACCCAGTACTTC
TRBD2	TRBJ2-2	TRBV11-3	CASSLGGVAGERDTGELFF	TGTGCCAGCAGCCTCGGGGGGGTAGCGGGGGAAAGGGACACCGGGGAGCTGTTTTTT
NA	TRBJ1-6	TRBV7-9	CASSFRTGSSYNSPLHF	TGTGCCAGCAGCTTCCGGACTGGGAGCTCCTATAATTCACCCCTCCACTTT
TRBD1	TRBJ2-4	TRBV9	CASSRGQGTIQYF	TGTGCCAGCAGCCGTGGACAGGGCACCATTCAGTACTTC
NA	TRBJ2-5	TRBV2	CASSDWGDETQYF	TGTGCCAGCAGTGATTGGGGGGACGAGACCCAGTACTTC
TRBD2	TRBJ2-7	TRBV9	CASSPEGGGYEQYF	TGTGCCAGCAGCCCCGAGGGCGGGGGGTACGAGCAGTACTTC
TRBD1	TRBJ2-1	TRBV29-1	CSVETGAGDEQFF	TGCAGCGTTGAAACAGGGGCCGGGGATGAGCAGTTCTTC